The TCR beta chain under discussion was sequenced for a study of cytomegalovirus exposure and HLA in healthy donors. The CDR3 totals 13 residues. Trimming pared 7 bases from V and 4 bases from J, leaving 14 bases between. Germline values: CDR1 SGDLS, CDR2 YYNGEE. PCR used 60 Vbeta primers and 13 Jbeta primers. TCRdb's copy holds only in-frame clones and misses some; the assay was immunoSEQ multiplex PCR. The sample shows about 110,000 clones, about 74% of them seen only once. Notes on this clone: Its antigen is still unknown.

Overall study findings and caveats: 15,000 to 20,000 TCR beta sequences were associated with HLA alleles at 0.05 false discovery rate in a later analysis.

This TCR was sampled from a woman aged 40 to 55 in good health and CMV-seropositive. This chain connects TRBV9 to TRBJ1-1; D ambiguous. Sequenced material: PBMCs. In DNA form, the CDR3 reads TGTGCCAGCGCCCGACCGGGAGCCACTGAAGCTTTCTTT. This sequence encodes CASARPGATEAFF. Using reference TRBV9 and TRBJ1-1 for the parts outside the CDR3, the full variable domain is DSGVTQTPKHLITATGQRVTLRCSPRSGDLSVYWYQQSLDQGLQFLIQYYNGEERAKGNILERFSAQQFPDLHSELNLSSLELGDSALYFCASARPGATEAFFGQGTRLTVV.